These 29 T cell receptor beta chains originate from one sample sequenced in a study of cytomegalovirus exposure and HLA in healthy donors. PCR amplification relied on 60 Vbeta primers (plus 13 Jbeta primers). Assay used: immunoSEQ multiplex PCR; TCRdb lists only in-frame clones, some missing. This sample has roughly 180,000 clones; around four fifths occur once, and the top ten carry 1.5% to 2%. Sequences were obtained from PBMCs. The source is a woman aged 25 to 39 in good health and CMV-seronegative.

The rearrangement links TRBV6-5 to TRBJ1-5; 7 nucleotides agree with TRBD1. CDR3 size: 14 residues. Germline V gene lookup returns CDR1 MNHEY and CDR2 SVGAGI. V lost 5 bases to trimming and J lost 8 bases; unmatched junction nucleotides: 9. The CDR3 protein is CASSPQQGWKPQHF. CDR3 nucleotides: TGTGCCAGCAGTCCGCAACAGGGGTGGAAGCCCCAGCATTTT.

J is TRBJ2-7 and V is TRBV6-1, with D perhaps TRBD2 (6 bases). The germline V gene has CDR1 MNHNS and CDR2 SASEGT. The CDR3 covers 14 residues. The V and J ends lost 0 bases and 0 bases respectively, with 6 bases between them. Written as DNA, the CDR3 is TGTGCCAGCAGTGAAGCGCGGGGCTCCTACGAGCAGTACTTC. Translating it yields CASSEARGSYEQYF.

The V and J genes are TRBV7-7 and TRBJ2-3; TRBD2 agrees at 10 bases. With V trimmed by 4 bases and J by 6 bases, 7 bases remained unmatched. The germline V gene encodes CDR1 SSHAT and CDR2 FNYEAQ (reference sequence). CDR3 size: 15 residues. CDR3 nucleotide sequence: TGTGCCAGCAGCTGGGGAGCGGGGGGGCGGGATACGCAGTATTTT. This translates into CASSWGAGGRDTQYF.

The V and J genes are TRBV5-1 and TRBJ1-4, with 9 bases aligning to TRBD1. The CDR3 runs 14 residues. Germline CDR1 is SGHRS and CDR2 is YFSETQ. Germline trimming cut 3 bases from V and 5 bases from J; bases unmatched to any gene: 2. This CDR3 is CASSSGQGNEKLFF. In DNA, the CDR3 is TGCGCCAGCAGCTCAGGACAGGGGAATGAAAAACTGTTTTTT.

The chain couples TRBV19 to TRBJ1-5, with TRBD1 matching over 8 bases. This CDR3 region has 16 residues. Trimming took 0 bases from V and 7 from J; bases not matched to a gene: 8. Germline lookup yields CDR1 LNHDA and CDR2 SQIVND (reference sequence). The CDR3 DNA reads TGTGCCAGTAGTATAGATCTTGACAGGGGAGGACAGCCCCAGCATTTT. Translation: CASSIDLDRGGQPQHF.

This clone was counted only a few times. V gene TRBV5-8 combines with J gene TRBJ1-1; D ambiguous. Trimming shortened V by 4 bases and J by 1 base, and 14 bases separated the two germline ends. This CDR3 is built from 15 residues. Germline V gene lookup returns CDR1 SGHTS and CDR2 YDEGEE. The DNA of the CDR3 is TGTGCCAGCAGCCCTTCTCCGACACCGAACACTGAAGCTTTCTTT. Amino acids: CASSPSPTPNTEAFF.

Comment on this clone: A read error may produce the germline difference seen at one junction end. This chain connects TRBV29-1 to TRBJ2-5, with TRBD2 matching over 12 bases. This CDR3 has 14 amino acids. Germline loops: CDR1 SQVTM, CDR2 ANQGSEA. CDR3 sequence (DNA): TGCAGCGTTGAAGGGACTAGCGGGGAAGAGACCCGGTACTTC. Amino acid sequence: CSVEGTSGEETRYF. Full variable domain (outside the CDR3, taken from reference TRBV29-1 and TRBJ2-5): SAVISQKPSRDICQRGTSLTIQCQVDSQVTMMFWYRQQPGQSLTLIATANQGSEATYESGFVIDKFPISRPNLTFSTLTVSNMSPEDSSIYLCSVEGTSGEETRYFGPGTRLLVL.

The chain uses TRBV6-1 and TRBJ2-1, with D maybe TRBD1 (6 bases). Trimming shortened V by 6 bases and J by 10 bases, and 22 bases separated the two germline ends. The CDR3 length is 15 residues. Germline CDR1 MNHNS, CDR2 SASEGT. This chain's CDR3 is CASSRQVQMILEQFF. CDR3 DNA sequence: TGTGCCAGCAGCAGACAGGTACAAATGATATTAGAGCAGTTCTTC.

The genes are TRBV5-1 and TRBJ1-1; D remains ambiguous. The CDR3 totals 15 residues. Between the trimmed V and J ends, which lost 0 bases and 0 bases, there was a span of 9 bases. Germline loops: CDR1 SGHRS, CDR2 YFSETQ. CDR3 nucleotides: TGCGCCAGCAGCTTGGAGATAGTCATGAACACTGAAGCTTTCTTT. Amino acid sequence: CASSLEIVMNTEAFF.

The V and J genes are TRBV7-9 and TRBJ1-5, with TRBD1 identical over 7 bases. Germline loops: CDR1 SEHNR, CDR2 FQNEAQ (reference sequence). With V trimmed by 1 base and J by 6 bases, 3 bases remained unmatched. The CDR3 runs 14 residues. CDR3 coding DNA: TGTGCCAGCAGCTTAGGACAGGGAGTTCAGCCCCAGCATTTT. Protein sequence: CASSLGQGVQPQHF.

This clone was recorded many times. This chain connects TRBV4-2 to TRBJ1-3, with D uncertain. Between the trimmed V and J ends, which lost 1 base and 1 base, there was a span of 14 bases. Germline CDR1 and CDR2: LGHNA and YNFKEQ. The length of the CDR3 is 17 residues. The CDR3 DNA reads TGTGCCAGCAGCCAAGGACATGGAACGGGGTCTGGAAACACCATATATTTT. It specifies CASSQGHGTGSGNTIYF.

The chain couples TRBV7-2 to TRBJ2-7, with a tentative D call TRBD2 (5 bases). Germline CDR1 and CDR2: SGHTA and FQGNSA. This CDR3 comprises 15 residues. Trimming took 5 bases from V and 3 from J, leaving 17 bases between them. CDR3 residues: CASSPTRTVIYEQYF. The DNA of the CDR3 is TGTGCCAGCAGCCCCACTAGAACAGTTATCTACGAGCAGTACTTC. Based on the CDR3 plus reference TRBV7-2 and TRBJ2-7, the full variable domain is GAGVSQSPSNKVTEKGKDVELRCDPISGHTALYWYRQSLGQGLEFLIYFQGNSAPDKSGLPSDRFSAERTGGSVSTLTIQRTQQEDSAVYLCASSPTRTVIYEQYFGPGTRLTVT.

This clone was detected once. The chain couples TRBV18 to TRBJ2-7; D uncertain. The V end was cut by 3 bases, the J end by 5 bases, with 8 bases between. Germline V lookup: CDR1 KGHSH, CDR2 LQKENI. The CDR3 covers 12 residues. The DNA for the CDR3 is TGTGCCAGCTCACCTTCGAGCGACGAGCAGTACTTC. Its protein product is CASSPSSDEQYF.

This clone showed up just once. The chain couples TRBV5-6 to TRBJ2-2; D perhaps matches TRBD1 (5 bases). Trimming took 5 bases from V and 5 from J, leaving 10 bases between them. Germline assignment: CDR1 SGHDT and CDR2 YYEEEE. The CDR3 is 13 amino acids. CDR3 nucleotide sequence: TGTGCCAGCAGTTTAGGGGTAACCGGGGAGCTGTTTTTT. This codes for CASSLGVTGELFF.

The chain has TRBV4-3 and TRBJ2-2; 8 bases are a match to TRBD1. The CDR3 length is 16 residues. The germline gives CDR1 LGHNA, CDR2 YSLEER. The junction had 4 bases not matched to a gene; V was cut back by 0 bases and J by 4 bases. In DNA, the CDR3 is TGCGCCAGCAGCCAAGAGGCCACAGGGGGCACCGGGGAGCTGTTTTTT. It is translated as CASSQEATGGTGELFF.

The table lists this clone with a count of one. J is TRBJ2-7 and V is TRBV30; a weak D match, TRBD1 (6 bases). The V and J ends lost 6 bases and 0 bases respectively, with 12 bases between them. Germline CDR1 GTSNPN, CDR2 SVGIG (reference sequence). CDR3 length equals 13 residues. The CDR3 region has the DNA TGTGCCTGCGACCAGGGGAGCTCCTACGAGCAGTACTTC. Protein product: CACDQGSSYEQYF.

The sample holds one count of this clone. The chain carries TRBV30 and TRBJ2-1; D perhaps matches TRBD2 (7 bases). The V and J ends lost 2 bases and 2 bases respectively, with 13 bases between them. Germline values: CDR1 GTSNPN, CDR2 SVGIG (reference sequence). This CDR3 has 15 residues. CDR3 residues: CAWSLVGGPYNEQFF. The CDR3 DNA reads as TGTGCCTGGAGTCTGGTGGGGGGGCCCTACAATGAGCAGTTCTTC. The full variable domain, its missing parts supplied by reference TRBV30 and TRBJ2-1, is SQTIHQWPATLVQPVGSPLSLECTVEGTSNPNLYWYRQAAGRGLQLLFYSVGIGQISSEVPQNLSASRPQDRQFILSSKKLLLSDSGFYLCAWSLVGGPYNEQFFGPGTRLTVL.

The rearrangement links TRBV5-1 to TRBJ1-2; D remains unclear. Deletions cut 1 base from V and 1 base from J, with 8 bases between. This CDR3 region has 14 residues. Germline V gene sequence: CDR1 SGHRS, CDR2 YFSETQ. CDR3 protein: CASSLTDNNYGYTF. The CDR3 coding sequence is TGCGCCAGCAGCTTGACAGATAATAACTATGGCTACACCTTC.

The V and J genes are TRBV19 and TRBJ1-5, with unresolved D. Trimming took off 3 bases at V and 3 bases at J, with 12 bases between the two ends. The CDR3 is 15 amino acids. Per the germline V gene, CDR1 is LNHDA and CDR2 is SQIVND (reference sequence). CDR3 DNA: TGTGCCAGTAGTATGGTTCGGGATAACAATCAGCCCCAGCATTTT. This codes for CASSMVRDNNQPQHF.

The rearrangement uses TRBV27 and TRBJ2-1, with D unclear. Germline V gene data show CDR1 as MNHEY and CDR2 as SMNVEV (reference sequence). The germline V and J ends were trimmed by 5 bases and 5 bases, with 10 bases remaining between them. The CDR3 runs 13 residues. The CDR3 here is CASSHDSNNEQFF. Written as DNA, the CDR3 is TGTGCCAGCAGTCACGACTCGAACAATGAGCAGTTCTTC.

This sequence joins TRBV30 and TRBJ2-2; D remains unclear. V lost 0 bases and J 5 bases, leaving 7 bases between the germline ends. The CDR3 sequence is 13 residues long. In germline, CDR1 is GTSNPN, CDR2 SVGIG (reference sequence). The CDR3 sequence: CAWSVHGTGELFF. The CDR3 region has the DNA TGTGCCTGGAGTGTACATGGTACCGGGGAGCTGTTTTTT.

This chain uses TRBV25-1 with TRBJ2-1; 13 nucleotides line up with TRBD2. This CDR3 is 14 amino acids long. V shed 6 bases and J 9 bases; nucleotides not matched to a gene: 5. Germline V gene lookup returns CDR1 MGHDK and CDR2 SYGVNS. CDR3 sequence reads: CASSLGLAGTEQFF. The CDR3 bases are TGTGCCAGCAGCCTGGGACTAGCGGGAACTGAGCAGTTCTTC.

V is TRBV4-2 and J is TRBJ2-3; 9 nucleotides line up with TRBD2. This CDR3 has 16 amino acids. J was trimmed by 5 bases and V by 0 bases; bases with no gene match: 6. Germline V gives CDR1 LGHNA, CDR2 YNFKEQ. CDR3 in amino acids: CASSQEKAGGGDTQYF. The CDR3 nucleotides read TGTGCCAGCAGCCAAGAGAAAGCGGGGGGAGGAGATACGCAGTATTTT.

The chain carries TRBV19 and TRBJ1-3; D unresolved. V was shortened by 8 bases and J by 0 bases, with 23 bases between the two germline ends. The CDR3 has 18 residues. Germline CDR1 and CDR2: LNHDA and SQIVND (reference sequence). The CDR3 DNA reads TGTGCCAGTTCCACCGCGGGCCCAGTCAGTACCTCTGGAAACACCATATATTTT. Translating gives CASSTAGPVSTSGNTIYF.

The rearrangement joins TRBV2 to TRBJ1-2; 7 bases agree with TRBD1. From germline, CDR1 is SNHLY and CDR2 FYNNEI. CDR3 length equals 14 residues. V was pared by 3 bases and J by 4 bases, with 5 bases of the junction left unmatched. CDR3 residues: CASSERGLGYGYTF. As DNA, the CDR3 is TGTGCCAGCAGTGAGAGGGGGCTAGGCTATGGCTACACCTTC. The full variable domain, with the rest looked up from reference TRBV2 and TRBJ1-2, is EPEVTQTPSHQVTQMGQEVILRCVPISNHLYFYWYRQILGQKVEFLVSFYNNEISEKSEIFDDQFSVERPDGSNFTLKIRSTKLEDSAMYFCASSERGLGYGYTFGSGTRLTVV.

The chain uses TRBV2 and TRBJ2-6; D unresolved. This CDR3 has 13 residues. Trimming cost V 9 bases and J 3 bases, with 9 bases left between them. Germline CDR1 SNHLY, CDR2 FYNNEI. The chain's CDR3 is CARRSGGANVLTF. The CDR3 bases are TGTGCCAGACGGAGTGGTGGGGCCAACGTCCTGACTTTC.

V gene TRBV11-2 combines with J gene TRBJ1-3; D gene unclear. Germline V gene sequence: CDR1 SGHAT, CDR2 FQNNGV. With 8 bases removed from V and 4 bases from J, the gap between germline ends came to 18 bases. There are 15 residues in the CDR3. The DNA for the CDR3 is TGTGCCAGCGAGTCGTTGCGTGGGAGAGGAAACACCATATATTTT. Protein sequence: CASESLRGRGNTIYF.

Points on this clone: Its ends do not fully match the called genes, so a read error is possible. Different DNA sequences within this sample yield the same CDR3. The chain joins TRBV30 to TRBJ2-2; possibly TRBD2 for D (6 bases). This CDR3 contains 14 residues. Germline assignment: CDR1 GTSNPN and CDR2 SVGIG (reference sequence). CDR3 protein: CAWPTRSGGGELFF. In nucleotides, the CDR3 is TGTGCCTGGCCGACCCGTAGCGGTGGCGGGGAGTTGTTTTTT.

This clone was seen a few times. The rearrangement links TRBV5-1 to TRBJ2-2; possible D gene TRBD1, 6 bases. CDR1 SGHRS and CDR2 YFSETQ come from the germline V gene. CDR3 size: 15 residues. Trimming pared 3 bases from V and 4 bases from J, leaving 13 bases between. CDR3 nucleotide sequence: TGCGCCAGCAGCTGGACAGTTTTGGGCACCGGGGAGCTGTTTTTT. Protein sequence: CASSWTVLGTGELFF.